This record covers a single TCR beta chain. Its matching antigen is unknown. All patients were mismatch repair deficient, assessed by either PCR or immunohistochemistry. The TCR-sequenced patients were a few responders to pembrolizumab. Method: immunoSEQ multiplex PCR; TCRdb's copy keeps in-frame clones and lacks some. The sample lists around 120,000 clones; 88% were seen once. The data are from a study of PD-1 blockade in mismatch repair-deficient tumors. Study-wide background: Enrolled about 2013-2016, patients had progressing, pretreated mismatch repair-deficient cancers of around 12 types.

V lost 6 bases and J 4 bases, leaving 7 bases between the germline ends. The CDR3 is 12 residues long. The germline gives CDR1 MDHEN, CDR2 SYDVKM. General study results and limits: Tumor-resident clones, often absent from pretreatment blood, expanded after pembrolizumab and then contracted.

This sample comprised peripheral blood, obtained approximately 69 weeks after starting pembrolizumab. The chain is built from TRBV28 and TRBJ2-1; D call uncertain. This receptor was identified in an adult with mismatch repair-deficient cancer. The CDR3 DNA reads TGTGCCAGCAGAGAAGTGTACAATGAGCAGTTCTTC. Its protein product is CASREVYNEQFF.